The sequence of this T cell receptor beta chain was determined in a study of blood T cell repertoires in COVID-19. The overall study: From the United States, Italy and Spain came samples of acute and convalescent COVID-19. The analysed material was cDNA or gDNA that came from T cells, B-cell-depleted T cells, or PBMCs.

Germline V gene sequence: CDR1 MNHEY, CDR2 SVGAGI. The CDR3 runs to 15 residues. V was shortened by 5 bases and J by 2 bases, with 14 bases between the two germline ends. Enrollment of patients from Seattle took place during active infection, with longitudinal follow-up. The authors' processing: Amplification of reference gene primers was used by the study to estimate nucleated cell counts. The repertoire was sequenced with immunoSEQ multiplex PCR; TCRdb's copy has only in-frame clones and lacks some. The DNA was the basis for D and trimming; V, J and clone size are from that table. The sample includes over 150,000 clones, around nine tenths of them seen just once.

Sequencing was done on a sample of peripheral blood. This TCR derives from a man in his fifties or sixties with COVID-19, enrolled during active disease. This sequence joins TRBV6-5 and TRBJ2-3; the D gene is possibly TRBD2 (6 bases). This CDR3 is CASSKERGTTDTQYF. DNA of the CDR3: TGTGCCAGCAGTAAGGAACGGGGGACCACAGATACGCAGTATTTT.